These 10 T cell receptor beta chains originate from one sample sequenced in a study of cytomegalovirus exposure and HLA in healthy donors. The PCR made use of 60 Vbeta and 13 Jbeta primers. The protocol was immunoSEQ multiplex PCR, while the TCRdb copy is restricted to in-frame clones and leaves out a portion. Of approximately 170,000 clones listed, about 59% are singletons. Specimen: PBMCs. Receptors originate from a man aged 35-49 years in good health and CMV-seronegative.

Concerning this clone itself: Sequence at one end of the junction differs from germline and may be a read error. This sequence joins TRBV7-9 and TRBJ1-5; no firm D call. Germline CDR1 SEHNR, CDR2 FQNEAQ (reference sequence). CDR3 length: 16 amino acids. The CDR3, as DNA: TGTTCCAGCAGCCTAGTAGTGGGCGTCGGCAATCAGCCCCAGCATTTT. This translates into CSSSLVVGVGNQPQHF.

The chain employs TRBV19 and TRBJ2-3; unclear D gene. V lost 8 bases and J 6 bases, leaving 6 bases between the germline ends. The CDR3 has 10 residues. From germline, CDR1 is LNHDA and CDR2 SQIVND (reference sequence). CDR3 sequence: CASGRDTQYF. CDR3 coding DNA: TGTGCCAGTGGTCGGGATACGCAGTATTTT.

This clone was recorded a few times. The genes are TRBV27 and TRBJ2-2; 12 bases line up with TRBD2. CDR3 size: 19 residues. V shed 4 bases and J 7 bases; nucleotides not matched to a gene: 16. Germline V gene lookup returns CDR1 MNHEY and CDR2 SMNVEV (reference sequence). As DNA, the CDR3 is TGTGCCAGCAGTTACGGGACTAGCGGGTTACCTAAGGGGCACGGGGAGCTGTTTTTT. Amino acid sequence: CASSYGTSGLPKGHGELFF.

This clone was counted a few times. The V gene is TRBV7-9, the J gene TRBJ2-2; possibly TRBD1 for D (5 bases). Germline V gene lookup returns CDR1 SEHNR and CDR2 FQNEAQ (reference sequence). V dropped 1 base and J dropped 4 bases, with 7 bases sitting between them. This CDR3 has 14 amino acids. The chain's CDR3 is CASSLGDSTGELFF. DNA for the CDR3: TGTGCCAGCAGCTTAGGAGACAGCACCGGGGAGCTGTTTTTT.

The V and J genes are TRBV19 and TRBJ1-2, with no clear D. The CDR3 is made up of 16 amino acids. The V gene lost 4 bases and the J gene lost 0 bases, with 15 bases spanning the gap. Germline loops: CDR1 LNHDA, CDR2 SQIVND (reference sequence). The CDR3 is CASSSFQALTNYGYTF. CDR3 DNA: TGTGCCAGTAGTAGCTTTCAGGCACTCACTAACTATGGCTACACCTTC.

V is TRBV25-1 and J is TRBJ1-5; D is unclear. Germline values: CDR1 MGHDK, CDR2 SYGVNS. The CDR3 totals 13 residues. Trimming removed 3 bases at V and 7 bases at J, with 10 bases between. The CDR3 region is CASSDGGPQPQHF. Written as DNA, the CDR3 is TGTGCCAGCAGTGATGGAGGGCCCCAGCCCCAGCATTTT. Full variable domain (remainder filled in from reference TRBV25-1 and TRBJ1-5): EADIYQTPRYLVIGTGKKITLECSQTMGHDKMYWYQQDPGMELHLIHYSYGVNSTEKGDLSSESTVSRIRTEHFPLTLESARPSHTSQYLCASSDGGPQPQHFGDGTRLSIL.

The rearrangement joins TRBV11-2 to TRBJ2-7; 7 nucleotides agree with TRBD1. Germline lookup yields CDR1 SGHAT and CDR2 FQNNGV. V lost 7 bases and J lost 2; bases outside the gene matches: 5. This CDR3 contains 13 residues. CDR3 sequence reads: CASTIGTAYEQYF. Here the CDR3 DNA reads TGTGCCAGCACCATCGGGACAGCCTACGAGCAGTACTTC. The full variable domain, completed using reference TRBV11-2 and TRBJ2-7, is EAGVAQSPRYKIIEKRQSVAFWCNPISGHATLYWYQQILGQGPKLLIQFQNNGVVDDSQLPKDRFSAERLKGVDSTLKIQPAKLEDSAVYLCASTIGTAYEQYFGPGTRLTVT.

The rearrangement joins TRBV6-1 to TRBJ2-3; 7 nucleotides align to TRBD2. The CDR3 spans 13 residues. The germline gives CDR1 MNHNS, CDR2 SASEGT. V gave up 8 bases and J gave up 3 bases; unmatched junction bases: 5. CDR3 residues: CASPAGGTDTQYF. CDR3 DNA sequence: TGTGCCAGCCCAGCCGGGGGGACAGATACGCAGTATTTT.

The chain is built from TRBV6-1 and TRBJ2-7; 7 positions match TRBD2. CDR3 length equals 15 residues. The germline CDR1 and CDR2 sequences are MNHNS and SASEGT. Trimming cost V 5 bases and J 7 bases; bases outside gene matches: 14. The DNA of the CDR3 is TGTGCCAGCAGTAAGGGACTAACCAGCGCCCTTGAGCAGTACTTC. Translated, it gives CASSKGLTSALEQYF.

V and J are TRBV2 and TRBJ2-7; the match to TRBD2 covers 7 bases. Per the germline V gene, CDR1 is SNHLY and CDR2 is FYNNEI. This CDR3 region has 13 residues. V shed 8 bases, J shed 2 bases, and the junction held 6 bases outside the gene matches. The CDR3 DNA sequence: TGTGCCAGCGGGGGAGGGCGCGCCTACGAGCAGTACTTC. Translating gives CASGGGRAYEQYF.